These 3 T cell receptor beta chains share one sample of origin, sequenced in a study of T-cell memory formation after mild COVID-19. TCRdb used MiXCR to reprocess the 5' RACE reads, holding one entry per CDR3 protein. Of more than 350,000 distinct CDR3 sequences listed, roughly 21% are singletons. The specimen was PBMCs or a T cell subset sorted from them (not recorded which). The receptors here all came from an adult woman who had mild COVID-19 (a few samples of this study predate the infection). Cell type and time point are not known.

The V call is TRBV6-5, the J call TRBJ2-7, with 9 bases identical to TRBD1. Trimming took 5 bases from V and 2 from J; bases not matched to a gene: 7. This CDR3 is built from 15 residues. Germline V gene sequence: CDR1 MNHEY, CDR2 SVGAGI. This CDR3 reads CASSEQGAEAYEQYF. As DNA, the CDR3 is TGTGCCAGCAGTGAACAGGGGGCAGAGGCCTACGAGCAGTACTTC.

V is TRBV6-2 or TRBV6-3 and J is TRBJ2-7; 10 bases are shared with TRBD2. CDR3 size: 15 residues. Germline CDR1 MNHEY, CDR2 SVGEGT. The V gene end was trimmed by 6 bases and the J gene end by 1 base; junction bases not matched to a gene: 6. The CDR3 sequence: CASRSQAGGSYEQYF. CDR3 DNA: TGTGCCAGCAGATCCCAAGCGGGAGGGTCCTACGAGCAGTACTTC.

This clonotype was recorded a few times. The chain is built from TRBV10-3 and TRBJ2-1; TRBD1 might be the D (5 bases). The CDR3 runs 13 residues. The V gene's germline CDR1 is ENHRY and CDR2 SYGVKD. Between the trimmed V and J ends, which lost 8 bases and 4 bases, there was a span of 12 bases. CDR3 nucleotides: TGTGCCATCGGGGCGAGATGGTACAATGAGCAGTTCTTC. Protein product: CAIGARWYNEQFF.